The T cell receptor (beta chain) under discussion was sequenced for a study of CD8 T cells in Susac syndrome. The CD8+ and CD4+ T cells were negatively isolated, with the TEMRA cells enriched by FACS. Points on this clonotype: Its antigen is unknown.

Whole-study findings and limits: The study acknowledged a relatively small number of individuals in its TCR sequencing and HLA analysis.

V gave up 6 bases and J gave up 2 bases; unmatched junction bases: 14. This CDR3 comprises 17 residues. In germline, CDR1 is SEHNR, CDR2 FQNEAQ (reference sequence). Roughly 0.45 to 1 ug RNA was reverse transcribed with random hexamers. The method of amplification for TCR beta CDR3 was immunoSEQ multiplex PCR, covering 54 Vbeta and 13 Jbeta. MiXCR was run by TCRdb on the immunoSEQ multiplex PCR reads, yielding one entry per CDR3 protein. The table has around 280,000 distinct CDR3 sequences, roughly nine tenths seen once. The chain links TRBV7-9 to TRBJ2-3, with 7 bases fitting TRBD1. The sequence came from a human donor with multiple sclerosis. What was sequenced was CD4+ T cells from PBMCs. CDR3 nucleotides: TGTGCCAGCAGACCAGCGTGGGACAGATCCCTCACAGATACGCAGTATTTT. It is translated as CASRPAWDRSLTDTQYF.